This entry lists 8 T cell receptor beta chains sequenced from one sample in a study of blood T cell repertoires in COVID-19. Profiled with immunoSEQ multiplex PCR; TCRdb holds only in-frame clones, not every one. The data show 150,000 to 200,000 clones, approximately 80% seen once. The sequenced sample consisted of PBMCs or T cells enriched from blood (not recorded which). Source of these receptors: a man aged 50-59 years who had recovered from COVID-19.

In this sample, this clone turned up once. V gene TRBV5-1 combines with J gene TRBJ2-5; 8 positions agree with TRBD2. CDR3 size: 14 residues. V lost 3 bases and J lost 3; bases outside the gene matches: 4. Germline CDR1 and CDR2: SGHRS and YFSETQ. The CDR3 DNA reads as TGCGCCAGCAGCTCTACCGGGAGGGAAGAGACCCAGTACTTC. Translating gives CASSSTGREETQYF.

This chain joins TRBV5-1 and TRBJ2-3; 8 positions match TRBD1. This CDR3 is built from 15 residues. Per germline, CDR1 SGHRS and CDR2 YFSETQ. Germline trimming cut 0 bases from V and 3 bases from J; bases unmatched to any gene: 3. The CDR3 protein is CASSLGQGATDTQYF. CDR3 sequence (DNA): TGCGCCAGCAGCTTGGGCCAGGGGGCGACAGATACGCAGTATTTT.

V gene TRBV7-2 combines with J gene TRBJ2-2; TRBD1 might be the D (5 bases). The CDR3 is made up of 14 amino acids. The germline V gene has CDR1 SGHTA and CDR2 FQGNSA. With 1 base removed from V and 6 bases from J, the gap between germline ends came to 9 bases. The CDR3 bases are TGTGCCAGCAGCTTAGTTGGGGCCCCCGGGGAGCTGTTTTTT. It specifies CASSLVGAPGELFF.

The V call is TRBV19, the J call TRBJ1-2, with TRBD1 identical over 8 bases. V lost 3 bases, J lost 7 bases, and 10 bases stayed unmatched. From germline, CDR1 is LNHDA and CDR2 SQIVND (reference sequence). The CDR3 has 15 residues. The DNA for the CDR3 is TGTGCCAGTAGTATCCGGGCAGGGGGCTTGCGTGGCTACACCTTC. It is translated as CASSIRAGGLRGYTF.

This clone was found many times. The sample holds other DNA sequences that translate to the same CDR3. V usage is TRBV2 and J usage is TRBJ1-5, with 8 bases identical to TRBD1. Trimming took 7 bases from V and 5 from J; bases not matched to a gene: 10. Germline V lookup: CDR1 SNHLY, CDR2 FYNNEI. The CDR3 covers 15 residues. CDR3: CASKSPGGVYQPQHF. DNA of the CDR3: TGTGCCAGCAAGAGTCCAGGGGGCGTATATCAGCCCCAGCATTTT.

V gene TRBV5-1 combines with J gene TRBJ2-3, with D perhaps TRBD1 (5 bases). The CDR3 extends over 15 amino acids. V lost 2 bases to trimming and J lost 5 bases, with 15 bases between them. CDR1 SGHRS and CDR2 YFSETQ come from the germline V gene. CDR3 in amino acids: CASSFESIRGDTQYF. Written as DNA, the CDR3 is TGCGCCAGCAGCTTCGAGTCAATAAGGGGAGATACGCAGTATTTT. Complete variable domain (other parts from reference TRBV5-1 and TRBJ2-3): KAGVTQTPRYLIKTRGQQVTLSCSPISGHRSVSWYQQTPGQGLQFLFEYFSETQRNKGNFPGRFSGRQFSNSRSEMNVSTLELGDSALYLCASSFESIRGDTQYFGPGTRLTVL.

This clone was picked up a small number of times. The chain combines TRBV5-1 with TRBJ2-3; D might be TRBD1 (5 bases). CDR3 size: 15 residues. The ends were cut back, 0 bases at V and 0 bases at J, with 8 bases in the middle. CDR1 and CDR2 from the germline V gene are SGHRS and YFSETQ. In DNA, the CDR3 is TGCGCCAGCAGCTTGGCAGGGCTTAGCACAGATACGCAGTATTTT. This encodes CASSLAGLSTDTQYF.

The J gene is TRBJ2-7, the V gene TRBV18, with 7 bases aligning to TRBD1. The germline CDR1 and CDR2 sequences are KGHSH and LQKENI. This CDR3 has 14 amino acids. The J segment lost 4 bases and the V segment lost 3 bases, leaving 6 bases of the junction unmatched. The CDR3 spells CASSPARGKYEQYF. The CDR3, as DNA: TGTGCCAGCTCACCTGCCAGGGGGAAGTACGAGCAGTACTTC.